The 8 T cell receptor beta chains below all came from one sample that was sequenced in a study of blood T cell repertoires in COVID-19. Method: immunoSEQ multiplex PCR; TCRdb's copy keeps in-frame clones and lacks some. The table has 400,000 or so clones, over 85% seen once. The sample consisted of peripheral blood. All receptors derive from a man between 18 and 29 years old with COVID-19, enrolled during active disease.

V and J are TRBV5-1 and TRBJ2-5; possible D gene TRBD1, 6 bases. Germline values: CDR1 SGHRS, CDR2 YFSETQ. This CDR3 spans 16 amino acids. V was trimmed by 4 bases and J by 0 bases, leaving 16 bases between them. CDR3 nucleotides: TGCGCCAGCAGCCGCCGGGCAGGGGCGCACCAAGAGACCCAGTACTTC. Encoded protein: CASSRRAGAHQETQYF.

This clone was counted a single time. This chain uses TRBV4-1 with TRBJ2-7; 10 bases fit TRBD2. Germline assignment: CDR1 MGHRA and CDR2 YSYEKL. V lost 4 bases, J lost 3 bases, and 15 bases stayed unmatched. This CDR3 comprises 18 residues. For the CDR3, the DNA is TGCGCCAGCAGCCCTAGTGTCCCAGGGACTAGCGACCTCTACGAGCAGTACTTC. Translated: CASSPSVPGTSDLYEQYF.

The chain joins TRBV7-6 to TRBJ1-1, with 11 bases matching TRBD1. Germline V gene lookup returns CDR1 SGHVS and CDR2 FNYEAQ. This CDR3 has 15 residues. The V gene end was trimmed by 6 bases and the J gene end by 4 bases; junction bases not matched to a gene: 7. Here the CDR3 reads CASSKGGTGGTEAFF. Here the CDR3 DNA reads TGTGCCAGCAGTAAAGGGGGGACAGGGGGCACTGAAGCTTTCTTT. The complete variable domain, with remaining parts taken from reference TRBV7-6 and TRBJ1-1, reads GAGVSQSPRYKVTKRGQDVALRCDPISGHVSLYWYRQALGQGPEFLTYFNYEAQQDKSGLPNDRFSAERPEGSISTLTIQRTEQRDSAMYRCASSKGGTGGTEAFFGQGTRLTVV.

The chain has TRBV10-3 and TRBJ2-5; TRBD2 agrees at 15 bases. This CDR3 has 15 amino acids. Germline CDR1 is ENHRY and CDR2 is SYGVKD. With V trimmed by 6 bases and J by 3 bases, 2 bases remained unmatched. This chain's CDR3 is CAIRGLAGGEETQYF. CDR3 nucleotides: TGTGCCATCAGGGGACTAGCGGGAGGTGAAGAGACCCAGTACTTC.

A single count supports this clone. The V and J genes are TRBV2 and TRBJ2-1, with 8 bases matching TRBD1. Germline CDR1 and CDR2: SNHLY and FYNNEI. CDR3 length equals 13 residues. V shed 8 bases and J 7 bases; nucleotides not matched to a gene: 7. The CDR3 DNA sequence: TGTGCCAGCGACAGGGGACATAATAATGAGCAGTTCTTC. Protein sequence: CASDRGHNNEQFF.

The chain uses TRBV20-1 and TRBJ1-1; D unresolved. Germline V gives CDR1 DFQATT, CDR2 SNEGSKA (reference sequence). Trimming shortened V by 6 bases and J by 7 bases, and 9 bases separated the two germline ends. This CDR3 spans 10 amino acids. CDR3 nucleotide sequence: TGCAGTGCCATGGCGGATGAAGCTTTCTTT. This sequence encodes CSAMADEAFF.

V usage is TRBV5-1 and J usage is TRBJ2-2; TRBD1 matches 8 bases. V lost 5 bases to trimming and J lost 5 bases; unmatched junction nucleotides: 8. The CDR3 consists of 15 residues. Germline lookup yields CDR1 SGHRS and CDR2 YFSETQ. The CDR3 sequence: CASSPGQGETGELFF. The CDR3 nucleotides are TGCGCCAGCAGTCCCGGACAGGGTGAAACCGGGGAGCTGTTTTTT.

The V gene is TRBV7-9, the J gene TRBJ2-1; TRBD1 agrees at 7 bases. Germline trimming cut 6 bases from V and 2 bases from J; bases unmatched to any gene: 7. Germline V lookup: CDR1 SEHNR, CDR2 FQNEAQ (reference sequence). The CDR3 covers 15 residues. Here the CDR3 reads CASRETGSPYNEQFF. In nucleotides, the CDR3 is TGTGCCAGCAGGGAGACAGGGTCTCCCTACAATGAGCAGTTCTTC.